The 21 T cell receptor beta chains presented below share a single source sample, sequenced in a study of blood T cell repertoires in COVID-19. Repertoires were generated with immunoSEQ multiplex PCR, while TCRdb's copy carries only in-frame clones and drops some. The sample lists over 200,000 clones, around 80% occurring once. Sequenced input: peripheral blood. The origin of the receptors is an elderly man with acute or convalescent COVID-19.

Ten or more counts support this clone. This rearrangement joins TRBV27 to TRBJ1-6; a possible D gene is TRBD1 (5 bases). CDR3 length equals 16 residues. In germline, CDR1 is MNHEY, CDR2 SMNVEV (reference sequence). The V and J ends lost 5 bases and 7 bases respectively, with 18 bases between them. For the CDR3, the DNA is TGTGCCAGCAGTGGGGCTTCCGCCTCGGGCAATTCACCCCTCCACTTT. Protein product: CASSGASASGNSPLHF.

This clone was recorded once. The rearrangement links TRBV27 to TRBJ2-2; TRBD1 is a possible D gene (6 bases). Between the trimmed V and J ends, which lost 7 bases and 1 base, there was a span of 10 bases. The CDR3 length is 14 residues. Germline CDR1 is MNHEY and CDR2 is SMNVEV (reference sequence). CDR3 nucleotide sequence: TGTGCCAGCACAGGGGCCGAGAACACCGGGGAGCTGTTTTTT. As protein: CASTGAENTGELFF.

The CDR3 DNA follows: TGTGCCAGCATCGGTTGGAGACGGGGTATCCAAGAGACCCAGTACTTC. Translating it yields CASIGWRRGIQETQYF. The J gene is TRBJ2-5, the V gene TRBV3-1 (or the pseudogene TRBV3-2); possible D gene TRBD2, 5 bases. There are 16 residues in the CDR3. V lost 7 bases, J lost 1 base, and 19 bases lay in between. CDR1 and CDR2 (germline): LGHDT, YNNKEL (reference sequence).

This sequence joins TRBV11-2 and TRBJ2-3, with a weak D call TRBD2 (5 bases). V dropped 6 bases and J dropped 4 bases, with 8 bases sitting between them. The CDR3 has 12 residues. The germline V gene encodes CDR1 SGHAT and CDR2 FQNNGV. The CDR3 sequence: CASRLGSDTQYF. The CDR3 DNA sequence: TGTGCCAGCAGACTAGGGTCAGATACGCAGTATTTT.

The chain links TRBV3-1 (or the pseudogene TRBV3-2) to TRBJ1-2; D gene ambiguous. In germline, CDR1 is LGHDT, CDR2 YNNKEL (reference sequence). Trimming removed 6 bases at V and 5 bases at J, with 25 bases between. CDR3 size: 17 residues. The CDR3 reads CASSPYFGPTAVYGYTF. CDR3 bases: TGTGCCAGCAGTCCCTACTTTGGTCCTACCGCGGTATATGGCTACACCTTC.

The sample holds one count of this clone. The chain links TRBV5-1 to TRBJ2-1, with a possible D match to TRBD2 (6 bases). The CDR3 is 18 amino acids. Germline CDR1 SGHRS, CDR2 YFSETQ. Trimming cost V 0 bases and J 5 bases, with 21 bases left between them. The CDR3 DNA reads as TGCGCCAGCAGCTTGGGAAACTCGATTAGGAGGGGTCACAATGAGCAGTTCTTC. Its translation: CASSLGNSIRRGHNEQFF.

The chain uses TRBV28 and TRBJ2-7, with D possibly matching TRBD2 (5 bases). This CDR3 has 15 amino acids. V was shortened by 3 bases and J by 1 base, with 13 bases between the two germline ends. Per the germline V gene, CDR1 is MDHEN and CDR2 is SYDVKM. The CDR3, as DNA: TGTGCCAGCAGTTTTGAGGGCAGCCTTTCCTACGAGCAGTACTTC. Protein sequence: CASSFEGSLSYEQYF. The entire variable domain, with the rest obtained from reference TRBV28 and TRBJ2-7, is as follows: DVKVTQSSRYLVKRTGEKVFLECVQDMDHENMFWYRQDPGLGLRLIYFSYDVKMKEKGDIPEGYSVSREKKERFSLILESASTNQTSMYLCASSFEGSLSYEQYFGPGTRLTVT.

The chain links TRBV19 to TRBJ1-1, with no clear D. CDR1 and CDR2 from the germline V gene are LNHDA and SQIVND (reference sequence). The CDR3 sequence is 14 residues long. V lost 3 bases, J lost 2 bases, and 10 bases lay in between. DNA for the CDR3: TGTGCCAGTAGTATCCGGCGACAAAACACTGAAGCTTTCTTT. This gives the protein CASSIRRQNTEAFF.

In DNA form, the CDR3 reads TGTGCCAGCAGCGCGTCCGGGACACCGCCATACGAGCAGTACTTC. This codes for CASSASGTPPYEQYF. The chain uses TRBV9 and TRBJ2-7; D may be TRBD1 (6 bases). The CDR3 loop spans 15 amino acids. Germline V gene sequence: CDR1 SGDLS, CDR2 YYNGEE. The V gene lost 3 bases and the J gene lost 4 bases, with 17 bases spanning the gap.

The CDR3 nucleotides read TGTGCCAGCAGCGTAGCGGCAGCGAGCAATCAGCCCCAGCATTTT. Its protein is CASSVAAASNQPQHF. The chain has TRBV9 and TRBJ1-5; unclear D gene. Germline V lookup: CDR1 SGDLS, CDR2 YYNGEE. V was cut by 0 bases and J by 1 base, with 8 bases left in between. CDR3 length: 15 residues. Variable domain in full (rest from reference TRBV9 and TRBJ1-5): DSGVTQTPKHLITATGQRVTLRCSPRSGDLSVYWYQQSLDQGLQFLIQYYNGEERAKGNILERFSAQQFPDLHSELNLSSLELGDSALYFCASSVAAASNQPQHFGDGTRLSIL.

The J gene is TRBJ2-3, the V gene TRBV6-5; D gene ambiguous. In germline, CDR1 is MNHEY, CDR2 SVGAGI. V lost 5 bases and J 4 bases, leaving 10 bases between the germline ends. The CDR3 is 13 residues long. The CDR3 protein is CASSNLLADTQYF. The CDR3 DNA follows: TGTGCCAGCAGTAATCTATTAGCAGATACGCAGTATTTT.

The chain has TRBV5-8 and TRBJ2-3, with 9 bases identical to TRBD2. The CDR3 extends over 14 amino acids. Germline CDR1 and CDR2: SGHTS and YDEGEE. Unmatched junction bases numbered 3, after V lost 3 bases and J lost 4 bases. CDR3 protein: CASSWAGGSDTQYF. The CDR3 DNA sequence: TGTGCCAGCAGCTGGGCGGGGGGGTCAGATACGCAGTATTTT.

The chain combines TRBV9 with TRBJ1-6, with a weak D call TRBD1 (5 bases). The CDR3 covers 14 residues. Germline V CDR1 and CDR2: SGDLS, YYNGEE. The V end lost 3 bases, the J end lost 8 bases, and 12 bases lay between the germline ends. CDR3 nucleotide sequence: TGTGCCAGCAGCGCCAGGGTTAATGATTCACCCCTCCACTTT. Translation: CASSARVNDSPLHF.

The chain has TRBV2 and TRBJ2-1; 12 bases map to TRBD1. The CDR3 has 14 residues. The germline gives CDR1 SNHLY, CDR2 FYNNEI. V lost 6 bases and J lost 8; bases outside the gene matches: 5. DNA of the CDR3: TGTGCCAGCAGCCGGGACAGGGGGCGCGATGAGCAGTTCTTC. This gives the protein CASSRDRGRDEQFF. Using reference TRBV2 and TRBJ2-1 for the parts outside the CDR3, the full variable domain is EPEVTQTPSHQVTQMGQEVILRCVPISNHLYFYWYRQILGQKVEFLVSFYNNEISEKSEIFDDQFSVERPDGSNFTLKIRSTKLEDSAMYFCASSRDRGRDEQFFGPGTRLTVL.

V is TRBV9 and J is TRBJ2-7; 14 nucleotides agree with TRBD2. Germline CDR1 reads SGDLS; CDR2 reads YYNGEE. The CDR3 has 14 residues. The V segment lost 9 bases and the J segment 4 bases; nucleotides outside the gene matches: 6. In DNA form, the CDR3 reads TGTGCCACCGGAGGGACTAGCGGGAGTTACGAGCAGTACTTC. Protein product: CATGGTSGSYEQYF.

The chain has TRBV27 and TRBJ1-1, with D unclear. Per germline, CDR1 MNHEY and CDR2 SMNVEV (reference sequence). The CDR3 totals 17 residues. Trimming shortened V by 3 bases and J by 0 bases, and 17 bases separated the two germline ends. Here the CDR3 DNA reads TGTGCCAGCAGTTTGGGCCAGGCGCTAATTATGAACACTGAAGCTTTCTTT. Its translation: CASSLGQALIMNTEAFF.

The DNA of the CDR3 is TGTGCCAGCAGTTCCGGCGGTGACGGGACAGACTCTGGAAACACCATATATTTT. The encoded protein is CASSSGGDGTDSGNTIYF. The chain carries TRBV28 and TRBJ1-3; 7 bases agree with TRBD1. The CDR3 is made up of 18 amino acids. CDR1 is MDHEN and CDR2 is SYDVKM in the germline V gene. The V and J ends lost 4 bases and 0 bases, in that order; junction bases with no gene match: 12. The variable domain in full, with the rest retrieved from reference TRBV28 and TRBJ1-3, is DVKVTQSSRYLVKRTGEKVFLECVQDMDHENMFWYRQDPGLGLRLIYFSYDVKMKEKGDIPEGYSVSREKKERFSLILESASTNQTSMYLCASSSGGDGTDSGNTIYFGEGSWLTVV.

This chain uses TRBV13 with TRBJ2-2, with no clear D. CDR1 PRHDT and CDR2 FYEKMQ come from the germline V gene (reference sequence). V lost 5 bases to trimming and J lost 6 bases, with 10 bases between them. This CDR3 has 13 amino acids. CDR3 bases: TGTGCCAGCAGCCTGACATTGTCCGGGGAGCTGTTTTTT. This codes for CASSLTLSGELFF.

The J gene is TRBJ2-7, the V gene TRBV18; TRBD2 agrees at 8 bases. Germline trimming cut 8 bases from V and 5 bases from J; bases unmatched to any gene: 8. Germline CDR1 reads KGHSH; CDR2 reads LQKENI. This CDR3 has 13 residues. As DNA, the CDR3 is TGTGCCAGCATAGGACTAGCAGGCAACGAGCAGTACTTC. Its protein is CASIGLAGNEQYF.

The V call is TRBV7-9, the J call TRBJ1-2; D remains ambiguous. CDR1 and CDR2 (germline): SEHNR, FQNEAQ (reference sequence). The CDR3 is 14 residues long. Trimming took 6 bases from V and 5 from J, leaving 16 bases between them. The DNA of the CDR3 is TGTGCCAGCAGTCCTACGGGGATGGGATATGGCTACACCTTC. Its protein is CASSPTGMGYGYTF.

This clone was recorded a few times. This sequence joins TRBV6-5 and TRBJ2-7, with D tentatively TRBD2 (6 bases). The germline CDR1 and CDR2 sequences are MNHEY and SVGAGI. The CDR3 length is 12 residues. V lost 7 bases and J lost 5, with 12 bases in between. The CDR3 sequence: CASTDGGNEQYF. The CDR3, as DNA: TGTGCCAGCACCGATGGGGGGAACGAGCAGTACTTC.